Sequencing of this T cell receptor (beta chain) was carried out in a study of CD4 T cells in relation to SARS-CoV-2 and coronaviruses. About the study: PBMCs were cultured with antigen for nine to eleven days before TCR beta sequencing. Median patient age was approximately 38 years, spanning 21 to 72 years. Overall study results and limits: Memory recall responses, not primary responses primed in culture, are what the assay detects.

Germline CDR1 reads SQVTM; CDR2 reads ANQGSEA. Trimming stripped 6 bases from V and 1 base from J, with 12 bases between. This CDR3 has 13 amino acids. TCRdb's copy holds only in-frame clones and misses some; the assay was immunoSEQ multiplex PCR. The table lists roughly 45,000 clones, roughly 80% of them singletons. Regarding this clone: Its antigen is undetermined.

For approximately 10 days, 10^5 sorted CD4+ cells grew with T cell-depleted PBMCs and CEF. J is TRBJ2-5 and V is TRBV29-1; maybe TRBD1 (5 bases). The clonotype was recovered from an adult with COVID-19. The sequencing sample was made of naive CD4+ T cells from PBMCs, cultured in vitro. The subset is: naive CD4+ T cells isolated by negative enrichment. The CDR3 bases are TGCAGCGTGGCCCGGACACTCCAAGAGACCCAGTACTTC. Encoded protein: CSVARTLQETQYF.